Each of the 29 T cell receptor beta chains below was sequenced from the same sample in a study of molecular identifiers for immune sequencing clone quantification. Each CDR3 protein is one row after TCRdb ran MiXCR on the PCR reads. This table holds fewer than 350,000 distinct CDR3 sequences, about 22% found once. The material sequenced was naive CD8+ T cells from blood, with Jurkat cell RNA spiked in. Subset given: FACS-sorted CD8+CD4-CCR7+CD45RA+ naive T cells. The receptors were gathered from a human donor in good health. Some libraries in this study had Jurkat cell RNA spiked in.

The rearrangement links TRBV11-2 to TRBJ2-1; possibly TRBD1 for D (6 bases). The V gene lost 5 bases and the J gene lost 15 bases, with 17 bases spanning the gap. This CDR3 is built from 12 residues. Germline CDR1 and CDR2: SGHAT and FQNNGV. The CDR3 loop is CASSQMGHPPFF. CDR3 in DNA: TGTGCCAGCAGCCAAATGGGACACCCTCCGTTCTTC.

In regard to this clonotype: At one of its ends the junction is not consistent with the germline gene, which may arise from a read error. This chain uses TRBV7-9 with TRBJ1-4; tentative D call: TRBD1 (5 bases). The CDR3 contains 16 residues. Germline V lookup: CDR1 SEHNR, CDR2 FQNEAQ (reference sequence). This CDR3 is CASSFDLEDNIEKLLF. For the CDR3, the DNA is TGTGCCAGCAGCTTTGACCTCGAGGACAACATAGAAAAACTGCTTTTT.

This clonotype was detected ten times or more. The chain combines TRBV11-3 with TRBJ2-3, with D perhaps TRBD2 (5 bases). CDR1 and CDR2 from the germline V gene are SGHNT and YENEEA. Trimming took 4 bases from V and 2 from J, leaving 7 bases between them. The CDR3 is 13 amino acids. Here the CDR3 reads CASSSDYTDTQYF. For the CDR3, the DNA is TGTGCCAGCAGCTCCGACTACACAGATACGCAGTATTTT.

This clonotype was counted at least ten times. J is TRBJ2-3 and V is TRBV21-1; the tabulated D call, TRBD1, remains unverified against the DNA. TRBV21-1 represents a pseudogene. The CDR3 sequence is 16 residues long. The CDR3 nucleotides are TGTGCCAGCGTTCCACAGGGGGCGCGGAGCACAGATACGCAGTATTTT. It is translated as CASVPQGARSTDTQYF.

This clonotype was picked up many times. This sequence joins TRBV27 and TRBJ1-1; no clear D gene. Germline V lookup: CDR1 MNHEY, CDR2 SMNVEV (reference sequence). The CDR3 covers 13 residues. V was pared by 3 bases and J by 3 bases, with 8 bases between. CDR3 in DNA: TGTGCCAGCAGTTTTGGAAGGGACACTGAAGCTTTCTTT. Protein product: CASSFGRDTEAFF.

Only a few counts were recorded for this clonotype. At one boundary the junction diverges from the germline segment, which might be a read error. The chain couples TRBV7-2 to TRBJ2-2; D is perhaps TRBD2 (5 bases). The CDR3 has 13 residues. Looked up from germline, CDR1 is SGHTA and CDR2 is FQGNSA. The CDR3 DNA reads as TGTGCCAGCAGCTTAGTGAACACCGGGGAGCCGTTTTTT. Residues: CASSLVNTGEPFF. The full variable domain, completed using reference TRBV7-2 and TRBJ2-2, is GAGVSQSPSNKVTEKGKDVELRCDPISGHTALYWYRQSLGQGLEFLIYFQGNSAPDKSGLPSDRFSAERTGGSVSTLTIQRTQQEDSAVYLCASSLVNTGEPFFGEGSRLTVL.

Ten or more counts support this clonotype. The CDR3: CASSLDRQYF. CDR3 sequence (DNA): TGTGCCAGCAGCTTAGATCGGCAGTATTTT. This chain joins TRBV7-9 and TRBJ2-3; D uncertain. The germline V gene has CDR1 SEHNR and CDR2 FQNEAQ (reference sequence). This CDR3 spans 10 amino acids. V lost 1 base and J 11 bases, leaving 4 bases between the germline ends. Full variable domain (remainder filled in from reference TRBV7-9 and TRBJ2-3): DTGVSQNPRHKITKRGQNVTFRCDPISEHNRLYWYRQTLGQGPEFLTYFQNEAQLEKSRLLSDRFSAERPKGSFSTLEIQRTEQGDSAMYLCASSLDRQYFGPGTRLTVL.

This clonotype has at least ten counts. The CDR3 here is CASTPSGGFAYEQYF. The CDR3 DNA reads TGTGCCAGCACCCCATCTGGGGGGTTCGCCTACGAGCAGTACTTC. V gene TRBV5-4 combines with J gene TRBJ2-7, with D possibly matching TRBD2 (6 bases). Per germline, CDR1 SGHNT and CDR2 YYREEE (reference sequence). Trimming took 6 bases from V and 2 from J, leaving 18 bases between them. The CDR3 runs 15 residues.

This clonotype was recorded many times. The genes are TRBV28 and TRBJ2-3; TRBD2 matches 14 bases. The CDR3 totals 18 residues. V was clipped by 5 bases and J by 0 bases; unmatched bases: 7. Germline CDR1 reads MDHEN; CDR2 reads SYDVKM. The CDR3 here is CASSGGLAGVGSTDTQYF. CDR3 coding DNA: TGTGCCAGCAGTGGGGGACTAGCGGGAGTCGGAAGCACAGATACGCAGTATTTT.

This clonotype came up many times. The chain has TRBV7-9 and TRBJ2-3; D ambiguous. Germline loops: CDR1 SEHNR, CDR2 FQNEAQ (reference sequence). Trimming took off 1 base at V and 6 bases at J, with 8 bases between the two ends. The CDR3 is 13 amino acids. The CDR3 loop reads CASSLVLSDTQYF. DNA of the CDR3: TGTGCCAGCAGCTTAGTTCTCTCCGATACGCAGTATTTT.

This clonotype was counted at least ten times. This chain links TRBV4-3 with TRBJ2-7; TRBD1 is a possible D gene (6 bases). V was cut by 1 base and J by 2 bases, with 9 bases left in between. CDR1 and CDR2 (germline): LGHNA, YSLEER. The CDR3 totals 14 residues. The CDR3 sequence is CASSQVTGAYEQYF. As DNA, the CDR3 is TGCGCCAGCAGCCAAGTGACAGGCGCCTACGAGCAGTACTTC.

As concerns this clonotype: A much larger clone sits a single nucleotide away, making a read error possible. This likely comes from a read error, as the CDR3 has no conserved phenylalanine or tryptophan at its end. In nucleotides, the CDR3 is TGCAGCGTTGAACGGGGTTCCTACGAGCAGTACCTC. Its translation is CSVERGSYEQYL. The chain carries TRBV29-1 and TRBJ2-7; possibly TRBD2 for D (5 bases). Germline V lookup: CDR1 SQVTM, CDR2 ANQGSEA. This CDR3 has 12 residues. V lost 2 bases and J lost 1, with 6 bases in between.

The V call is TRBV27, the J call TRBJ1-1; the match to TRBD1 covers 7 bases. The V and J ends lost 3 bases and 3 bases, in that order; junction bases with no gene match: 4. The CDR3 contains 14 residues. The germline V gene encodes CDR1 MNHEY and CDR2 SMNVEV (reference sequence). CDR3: CASSLQGGYTEAFF. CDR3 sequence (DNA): TGTGCCAGCAGTTTGCAGGGGGGTTACACTGAAGCTTTCTTT.

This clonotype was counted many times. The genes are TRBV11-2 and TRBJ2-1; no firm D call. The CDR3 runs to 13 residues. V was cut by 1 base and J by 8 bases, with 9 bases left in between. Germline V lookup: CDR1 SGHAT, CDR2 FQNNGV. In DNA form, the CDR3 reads TGTGCCAGCAGCTTAGGATCTGGGTATGAGCAGTTCTTC. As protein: CASSLGSGYEQFF.

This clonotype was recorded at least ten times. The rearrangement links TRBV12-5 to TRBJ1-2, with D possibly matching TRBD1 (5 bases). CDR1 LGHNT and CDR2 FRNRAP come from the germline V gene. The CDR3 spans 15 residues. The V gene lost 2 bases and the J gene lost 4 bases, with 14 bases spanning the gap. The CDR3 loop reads CASGLIPPTVYGYTF. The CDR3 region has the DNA TGTGCTAGTGGTTTGATTCCCCCGACAGTCTATGGCTACACCTTC.

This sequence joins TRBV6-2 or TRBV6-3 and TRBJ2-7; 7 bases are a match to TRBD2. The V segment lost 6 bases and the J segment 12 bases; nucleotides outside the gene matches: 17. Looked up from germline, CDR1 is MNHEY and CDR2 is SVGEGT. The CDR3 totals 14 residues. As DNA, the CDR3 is TGTGCCAGCAGCCTGTCAAGGGGAGGGAATGGCTGGTACTTC. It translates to CASSLSRGGNGWYF.

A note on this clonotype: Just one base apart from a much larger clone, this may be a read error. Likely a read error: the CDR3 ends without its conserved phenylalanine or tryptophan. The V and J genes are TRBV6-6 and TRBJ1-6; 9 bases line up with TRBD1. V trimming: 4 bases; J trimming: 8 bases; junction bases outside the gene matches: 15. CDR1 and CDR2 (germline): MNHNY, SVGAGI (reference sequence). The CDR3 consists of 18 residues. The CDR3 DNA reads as TGTGCCAGCAGTTCCCGAACCACAGGGGGCATAGTGGATTCACCCCTCCACCTT. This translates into CASSSRTTGGIVDSPLHL.

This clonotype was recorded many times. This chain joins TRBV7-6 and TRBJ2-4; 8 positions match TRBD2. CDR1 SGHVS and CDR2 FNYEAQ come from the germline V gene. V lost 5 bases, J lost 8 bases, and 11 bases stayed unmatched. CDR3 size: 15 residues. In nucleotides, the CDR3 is TGTGCCAGCAGCCCGACCGGGGGGGCCGCGGACATTCAGTACTTC. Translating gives CASSPTGGAADIQYF.

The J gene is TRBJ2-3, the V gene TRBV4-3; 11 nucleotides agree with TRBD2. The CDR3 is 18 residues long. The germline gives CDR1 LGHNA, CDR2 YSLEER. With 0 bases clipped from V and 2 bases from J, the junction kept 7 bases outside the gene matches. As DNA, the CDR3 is TGCGCCAGCAGCCAAGATTTCCTAGCGGGAGGCACCACAGATACGCAGTATTTT. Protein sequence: CASSQDFLAGGTTDTQYF.

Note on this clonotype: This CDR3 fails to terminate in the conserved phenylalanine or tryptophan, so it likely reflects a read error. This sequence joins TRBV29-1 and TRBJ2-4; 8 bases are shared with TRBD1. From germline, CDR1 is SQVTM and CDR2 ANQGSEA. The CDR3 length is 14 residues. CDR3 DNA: TGCAGCGTCGAAGATTTGCAGGGGGCGGCCATTCAGTACTTA. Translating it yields CSVEDLQGAAIQYL.

The CDR3 coding sequence is TGTGCCTGGAGTGGCAGGTTCCAAGAGACCCAGTACTTC. The encoded protein is CAWSGRFQETQYF. This chain uses TRBV30 with TRBJ2-5; D not certain. The germline V gene encodes CDR1 GTSNPN and CDR2 SVGIG (reference sequence). V lost 1 base, J lost 1 base, and 7 bases lay in between. The CDR3 covers 13 residues.

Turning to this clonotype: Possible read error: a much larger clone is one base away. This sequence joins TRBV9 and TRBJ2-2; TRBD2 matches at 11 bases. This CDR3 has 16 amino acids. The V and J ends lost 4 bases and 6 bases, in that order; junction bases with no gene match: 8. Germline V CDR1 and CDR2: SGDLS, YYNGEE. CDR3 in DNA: TGTGCCAGCAGCCCACCCGGGACTAGCGGCGCCGGGGAGCTGTTTTTT. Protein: CASSPPGTSGAGELFF.

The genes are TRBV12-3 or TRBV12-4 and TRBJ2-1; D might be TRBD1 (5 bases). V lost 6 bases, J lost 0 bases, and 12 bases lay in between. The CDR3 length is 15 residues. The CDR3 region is CASRLDSSSYNEQFF. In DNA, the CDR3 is TGTGCCAGCAGACTCGACAGTAGCTCCTACAATGAGCAGTTCTTC.

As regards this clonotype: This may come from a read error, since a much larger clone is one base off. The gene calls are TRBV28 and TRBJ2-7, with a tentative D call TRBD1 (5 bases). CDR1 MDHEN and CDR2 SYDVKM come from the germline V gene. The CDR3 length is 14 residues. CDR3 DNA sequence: TGTGCCATCAGTTACTCCCAGGGCGGCTACGAGCAGTACTTC. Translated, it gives CAISYSQGGYEQYF.

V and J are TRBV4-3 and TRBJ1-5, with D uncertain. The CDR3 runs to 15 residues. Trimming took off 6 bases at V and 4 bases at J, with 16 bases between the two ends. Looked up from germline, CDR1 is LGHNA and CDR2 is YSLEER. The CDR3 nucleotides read TGCGCCAGCAGTCAATCAGGCGGTTGGAATCAGCCCCAGCATTTT. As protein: CASSQSGGWNQPQHF.

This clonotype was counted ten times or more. The CDR3 coding sequence is TGTGCCAGCAGTCTTACTCAGCGGGGGGGAGATACGCAGTATTTT. Protein sequence: CASSLTQRGGDTQYF. J is TRBJ2-3 and V is TRBV28; 10 bases are a match to TRBD2. CDR3 size: 15 residues. V shed 5 bases, J shed 5 bases, and the junction held 7 bases outside the gene matches. Germline lookup yields CDR1 MDHEN and CDR2 SYDVKM.

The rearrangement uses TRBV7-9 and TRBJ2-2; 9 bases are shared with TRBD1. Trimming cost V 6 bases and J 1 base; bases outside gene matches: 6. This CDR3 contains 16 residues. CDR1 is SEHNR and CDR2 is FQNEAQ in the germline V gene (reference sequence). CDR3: CASSVPGQGNTGELFF. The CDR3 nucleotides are TGTGCCAGCAGTGTGCCGGGACAGGGGAACACCGGGGAGCTGTTTTTT.

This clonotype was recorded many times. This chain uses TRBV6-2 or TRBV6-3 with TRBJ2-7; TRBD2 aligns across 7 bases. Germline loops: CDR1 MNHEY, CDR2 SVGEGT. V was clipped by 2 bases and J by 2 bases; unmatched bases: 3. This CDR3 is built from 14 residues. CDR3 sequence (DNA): TGTGCCAGCAGTTACGGCGGGGGACCCTACGAGCAGTACTTC. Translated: CASSYGGGPYEQYF.

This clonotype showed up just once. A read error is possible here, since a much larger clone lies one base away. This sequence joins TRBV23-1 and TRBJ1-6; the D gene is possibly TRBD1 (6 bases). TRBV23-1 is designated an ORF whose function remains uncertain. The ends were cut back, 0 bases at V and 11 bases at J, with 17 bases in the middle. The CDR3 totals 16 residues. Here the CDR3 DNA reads TGCGCCAGCAGTCAATCTTACAGGGTTCGAAATGCACCCCTCCACTTT. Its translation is CASSQSYRVRNAPLHF.